This TCR beta chain appears in the sequencing data of a study of cytomegalovirus exposure and HLA in healthy donors. Study-wide findings and caveats: Analyzed later, association rates of TCRs varied across HLA loci, with DRB1 most and HLA-C fewest. Some V segments could not be told apart, so they were left out, TRBV6-2 and TRBV6-3 among them.

CDR1 is SGHAT and CDR2 is FQDESV in the germline V gene (reference sequence). CDR3 length: 14 amino acids. V dropped 3 bases and J dropped 2 bases, with 11 bases sitting between them. The PCR made use of 60 Vbeta and 13 Jbeta primers. The assay was immunoSEQ multiplex PCR, and TCRdb's table has in-frame clones only and misses some. The data show about 140,000 clones, 75% to 90% seen once. As for this clone: Its antigen is unknown.

This TCR came from a female donor in good health and CMV-seronegative. What was sequenced was PBMCs. The rearrangement uses TRBV11-1 and TRBJ2-7; perhaps TRBD2 as D (6 bases). The CDR3 DNA reads as TGTGCCAGCAGCTTCTTAGGACTAACCTACGAGCAGTACTTC. It codes for CASSFLGLTYEQYF. The full variable domain, its missing parts supplied by reference TRBV11-1 and TRBJ2-7, is EAEVAQSPRYKITEKSQAVAFWCDPISGHATLYWYRQILGQGPELLVQFQDESVVDDSQLPKDRFSAERLKGVDSTLKIQPAELGDSAMYLCASSFLGLTYEQYFGPGTRLTVT.